This is a list of T cell receptor beta chains from one sample in a study of cytomegalovirus exposure and HLA in healthy donors. Only in-frame clones appear in the TCRdb table, and some are missing; sequencing was by immunoSEQ multiplex PCR. The table shows about 97,000 clones, with 55% to 80% occurring only once. The sequenced material came from PBMCs. These receptors all come from a human donor in good health. Each CDR3 is given with its conserved first and last residue. A D gene is named only where the DNA matches it firmly. The size field is filled for only some rows; it gives once, few, many or a size class.

j_call | cdr3_length | d_call | v_call | clone_size | cdr3_nt | cdr3_aa
TRBJ2-7 | 13 | . | TRBV2 | . | TGTGCCAGCAGCCAAAAAGGGGTCTACGAGCAGTACTTC | CASSQKGVYEQYF
TRBJ1-5 | 16 | . | TRBV10-2 | . | TGCGCCAGCAGTGTTCAGGGGCCTTACAGCAATCAGCCCCAGCATTTT | CASSVQGPYSNQPQHF
TRBJ2-1 | 15 | . | TRBV11-2 | few | TGTGCCAGCAGCTTAATCAGGGGTACGTTCAATGAGCAGTTCTTC | CASSLIRGTFNEQFF
TRBJ1-1 | 16 | . | TRBV5-1 | once | TGCGCCAGCAGCTTGGGACACAGGGTGAAGAACACTGAAGCTTTCTTT | CASSLGHRVKNTEAFF
TRBJ2-3 | 16 | TRBD1 | TRBV6-5 | . | TGTGCCAGCAGTTTTTACAGGGGCTTAGGGACAGATACGCAGTATTTT | CASSFYRGLGTDTQYF
TRBJ2-2 | 15 | . | TRBV4-1 | . | TGCGCCAGCAGCCAAGATCCCCCCAGCACCGGGGAGCTGTTTTTT | CASSQDPPSTGELFF
TRBJ2-1 | 16 | TRBD2 | TRBV27 | . | TGTGCCAGCAGTTGGACACTAGCGGGAACCTACAATGAGCAGTTCTTC | CASSWTLAGTYNEQFF
TRBJ1-1 | 15 | TRBD1 | TRBV10-3 | . | TGTGCCATCAGTGAAAACAGGGGCATGAACACTGAAGCTTTCTTT | CAISENRGMNTEAFF
TRBJ2-4 | 10 | . | TRBV29-1 | . | TGCAGCGTTAGAGCCAACATTCAGTACTTC | CSVRANIQYF
TRBJ2-7 | 13 | TRBD1 | TRBV6-6 | . | TGTGCCAGCACCCGGACAGGGCTCTACGAGCAGTACTTC | CASTRTGLYEQYF